This TCR beta chain was retrieved from a study of technical replicates of blood from a handful of donors. Libraries were prepared by immunoSEQ multiplex PCR; TCRdb keeps only in-frame clonotypes and omits some of them. The sample yields about 72,000 clones, roughly 89% seen once. This TCR was sampled from a human donor in good health. The source material was T cells isolated from PBMCs.

The CDR3 region has the DNA TGTGCCAGTAGCGGACCGGGACAGTATTGGACCTATGGCTACACCTTC. Protein: CASSGPGQYWTYGYTF. The chain joins TRBV19 to TRBJ1-2; 7 bases line up with TRBD1. V was clipped by 6 bases and J by 4 bases; unmatched bases: 14. The length of the CDR3 is 16 residues. Germline loops: CDR1 LNHDA, CDR2 SQIVND (reference sequence).